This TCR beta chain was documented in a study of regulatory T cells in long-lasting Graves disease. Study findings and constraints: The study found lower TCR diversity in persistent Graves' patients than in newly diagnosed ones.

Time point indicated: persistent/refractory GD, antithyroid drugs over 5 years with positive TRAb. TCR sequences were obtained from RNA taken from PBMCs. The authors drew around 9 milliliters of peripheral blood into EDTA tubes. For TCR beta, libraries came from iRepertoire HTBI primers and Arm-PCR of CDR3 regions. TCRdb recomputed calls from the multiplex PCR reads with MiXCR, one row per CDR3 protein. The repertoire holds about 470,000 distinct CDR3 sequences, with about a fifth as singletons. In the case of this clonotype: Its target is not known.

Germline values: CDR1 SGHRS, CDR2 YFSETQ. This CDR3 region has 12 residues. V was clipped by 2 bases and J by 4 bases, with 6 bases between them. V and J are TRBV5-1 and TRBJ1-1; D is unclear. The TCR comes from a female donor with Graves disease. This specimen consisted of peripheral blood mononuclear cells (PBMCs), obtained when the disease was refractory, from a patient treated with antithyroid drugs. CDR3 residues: CASSFGSTEAFF. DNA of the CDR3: TGCGCCAGCAGCTTTGGATCCACTGAAGCTTTCTTT.